These 13 T cell receptor beta chains originate from one sample sequenced in a study of blood T cell repertoires in COVID-19. Profiling relied on immunoSEQ multiplex PCR, and the TCRdb table lists in-frame clones only, not all of them. This sample yields 200,000 to 250,000 clones, of which roughly 91% are seen a single time; over 4% belongs to the top ten. The sample consisted of PBMCs or T cells enriched from blood (not recorded which). Receptors were obtained from a woman aged 25 to 39 who had recovered from COVID-19.

This clone showed up just once. CDR3 amino acids: CAWSGGGDQPQHF. The CDR3 region has the DNA TGTGCCTGGAGTGGGGGGGGCGATCAGCCCCAGCATTTT. The V gene is TRBV30, the J gene TRBJ1-5; a possible D gene is TRBD1 (6 bases). V lost 1 base and J lost 5, with 9 bases in between. In germline, CDR1 is GTSNPN, CDR2 SVGIG (reference sequence). This CDR3 has 13 residues.

J is TRBJ1-5 and V is TRBV28; D possibly corresponds to TRBD1 (6 bases). This CDR3 region has 16 residues. In germline, CDR1 is MDHEN, CDR2 SYDVKM. V lost 2 bases to trimming and J lost 2 bases, with 13 bases between them. The CDR3 spells CASSLALGGGNQPQHF. For the CDR3, the DNA is TGTGCCAGCAGTTTAGCCCTTGGGGGCGGCAATCAGCCCCAGCATTTT.

This clone was counted a few times. The gene calls are TRBV18 and TRBJ1-5; 7 bases map to TRBD1. The germline V gene encodes CDR1 KGHSH and CDR2 LQKENI. The CDR3 covers 14 residues. With 1 base clipped from V and 8 bases from J, the junction kept 5 bases outside the gene matches. CDR3 protein: CASSPLGGAEPQHF. CDR3 coding DNA: TGTGCCAGCTCACCACTAGGGGGCGCGGAGCCCCAGCATTTT.

Here the CDR3 reads CASTGVSSGANVLTF. The CDR3 DNA sequence: TGTGCCAGCACAGGGGTTAGCTCTGGGGCCAACGTCCTGACTTTC. The chain is built from TRBV27 and TRBJ2-6; a possible D gene is TRBD1 (6 bases). Germline CDR1 reads MNHEY; CDR2 reads SMNVEV (reference sequence). The CDR3 extends over 15 amino acids. V was clipped by 7 bases and J by 0 bases, with 10 bases between them.

The rearrangement uses TRBV28 and TRBJ1-1; TRBD1 might be the D (5 bases). This CDR3 region has 13 residues. The V and J ends lost 6 bases and 7 bases respectively, with 15 bases between them. Germline CDR1 and CDR2: MDHEN and SYDVKM. CDR3 amino acids: CASRGGTALEAFF. The DNA of the CDR3 is TGTGCCAGCAGGGGCGGGACTGCGCTTGAAGCTTTCTTT.

The genes are TRBV3-1 (or the pseudogene TRBV3-2) and TRBJ1-2; possibly TRBD1 for D (6 bases). Germline values: CDR1 LGHDT, CDR2 YNNKEL (reference sequence). The CDR3 loop spans 16 amino acids. V was clipped by 2 bases and J by 2 bases, with 15 bases between them. The CDR3 DNA reads as TGTGCCAGCAGCCAAACCTCTACCGGACAGAACTATGGCTACACCTTC. Translation gives CASSQTSTGQNYGYTF.

This chain joins TRBV4-2 and TRBJ2-1; 14 bases agree with TRBD2. Per germline, CDR1 LGHNA and CDR2 YNFKEQ. J lost 7 bases, V lost 5 bases, and 10 bases had no gene match. The CDR3 is 17 amino acids. This chain's CDR3 is CASSATTGTSGSNEQFF. The CDR3 DNA is TGTGCCAGCAGCGCTACCACCGGGACTAGCGGGAGTAATGAGCAGTTCTTC.

The V call is TRBV24-1, the J call TRBJ2-5; D uncertain. This CDR3 has 15 residues. The germline V gene has CDR1 KGHDR and CDR2 SFDVKD. The V end lost 2 bases, the J end lost 5 bases, and 14 bases lay between the germline ends. CDR3 DNA sequence: TGTGCCACCAGTGATTCGTTGAGAGCACGGGAGACCCAGTACTTC. This codes for CATSDSLRARETQYF.

This sequence joins TRBV5-1 and TRBJ2-7; 8 nucleotides agree with TRBD2. Trimming cost V 5 bases and J 0 bases; bases outside gene matches: 7. Germline assignment: CDR1 SGHRS and CDR2 YFSETQ. The CDR3 runs to 15 residues. The CDR3 nucleotides read TGCGCCAGCAGGGTAAATAGCGGGAACTCCTACGAGCAGTACTTC. It specifies CASRVNSGNSYEQYF.

The rearrangement links TRBV12-3 or TRBV12-4 to TRBJ1-3; D is ambiguous. Trimming took off 3 bases at V and 2 bases at J, with 5 bases between the two ends. CDR3 size: 13 residues. CDR3: CASSLAAGNTIYF. In DNA form, the CDR3 reads TGTGCCAGCAGTTTGGCAGCTGGAAACACCATATATTTT.

The V gene is TRBV30, the J gene TRBJ1-1; D gene unclear. There are 13 residues in the CDR3. The V end lost 0 bases, the J end lost 5 bases, and 10 bases lay between the germline ends. Looked up from germline, CDR1 is GTSNPN and CDR2 is SVGIG (reference sequence). DNA for the CDR3: TGTGCCTGGAGTGTACTTCCGGGGACTGAAGCTTTCTTT. It yields the protein CAWSVLPGTEAFF.

In DNA, the CDR3 is TGTGCCAGCAGCCCCGGGACAGGGGGCTTCTACGAGCAGTACTTC. Its translation: CASSPGTGGFYEQYF. The gene calls are TRBV7-9 and TRBJ2-7; 12 nucleotides match TRBD1. With 5 bases clipped from V and 3 bases from J, the junction kept 5 bases outside the gene matches. CDR3 size: 15 residues. In germline, CDR1 is SEHNR, CDR2 FQNEAQ (reference sequence).

This chain links TRBV27 with TRBJ2-1; 7 nucleotides agree with TRBD2. V lost 6 bases, J lost 4 bases, and 9 bases stayed unmatched. Per the germline V gene, CDR1 is MNHEY and CDR2 is SMNVEV (reference sequence). There are 15 residues in the CDR3. In DNA form, the CDR3 reads TGTGCCAGCAGCATTAGGGAGGGCCGTTACAATGAGCAGTTCTTC. This encodes CASSIREGRYNEQFF.